The 5 T cell receptor beta chains listed next were all sequenced from one sample in a study of a mutant IDH1 vaccine in newly diagnosed glioma. As for time point: week 47, end of study. Every vaccination contained 300 ug of the mutant IDH1 20-mer peptide and was paired with topical imiquimod. These receptors' antigens are unknown. Profiling relied on immunoSEQ multiplex PCR, and the TCRdb table lists in-frame clones only, not all of them. The repertoire holds about 94,000 clones, with roughly 89% as singletons. The specimen comprised PBMCs, sampled from a glioma patient whose treatment included an IDH1 peptide vaccine. Receptor source: a woman aged 45-60 years with glioma.

This clone was seen a single time. The genes are TRBV9 and TRBJ2-3; the D gene is possibly TRBD1 (5 bases). The germline V gene encodes CDR1 SGDLS and CDR2 YYNGEE. The V gene lost 0 bases and the J gene lost 2 bases, with 7 bases spanning the gap. The CDR3 covers 14 residues. The CDR3: CASSVAQVTDTQYF. CDR3 coding DNA: TGTGCCAGCAGCGTAGCACAGGTCACAGATACGCAGTATTTT.

This chain joins TRBV7-3 and TRBJ2-3, with 7 bases lining up with TRBD1. CDR1 is SGHTA, CDR2 FQGTGA, per germline. The CDR3 totals 16 residues. The V segment lost 2 bases and the J segment 3 bases; nucleotides outside the gene matches: 8. The CDR3, as DNA: TGTGCCAGCAGCTTACGGGACAGAGGAGAGACAGATACGCAGTATTTT. Encoded protein: CASSLRDRGETDTQYF.

V and J are TRBV4-1 and TRBJ2-7; D possibly matches TRBD1 or TRBD2 (5 bases each). With 4 bases removed from V and 2 bases from J, the gap between germline ends came to 12 bases. The CDR3 runs to 14 residues. Looked up from germline, CDR1 is MGHRA and CDR2 is YSYEKL. The CDR3 loop is CASSPGRRTYEQYF. Written as DNA, the CDR3 is TGCGCCAGCAGCCCGGGACGCCGGACCTACGAGCAGTACTTC.

The chain joins TRBV2 to TRBJ2-5, with D perhaps being TRBD1 or TRBD2 (6 bases each). The DNA end is a closer match to TRBJ2-7, so the J assignment may be wrong. Germline CDR1 is SNHLY and CDR2 is FYNNEI. The CDR3 totals 14 residues. CDR3 bases: TGTGCCAGCACCCCTCGGGCAGGGGAGGACGAGCAGTACTTC. Translating it yields CASTPRAGEDEQYF.

This clone was seen once. V gene TRBV6-4 combines with J gene TRBJ2-7, with 7 bases matching TRBD2. Germline V gene sequence: CDR1 MRHNA, CDR2 SNTAGT. This CDR3 comprises 16 residues. V was pared by 0 bases and J by 2 bases, with 7 bases of the junction left unmatched. CDR3 sequence: CASSDSQRGPTYEQYF. DNA for the CDR3: TGTGCCAGCAGTGACTCACAGCGGGGCCCTACCTACGAGCAGTACTTC.